This TCR beta chain emerged from a study of Graves' ophthalmopathy and Graves' hyperthyroidism. Beta-chain TCR CDR3 regions were amplified from RNA transcripts. Second-round multiplex PCR followed a first-round RT-PCR using HTBI primers. TCRdb reanalysed the multiplex PCR reads using MiXCR and keeps one entry per CDR3 protein. This table holds approximately 160,000 distinct CDR3 sequences, approximately 40% found once. The CDR3 runs 13 residues. Germline V CDR1 and CDR2: SGHTA, FQGTGA. V lost 10 bases and J lost 0, with 13 bases in between. In this cohort, patients with other autoimmune diseases, uncontrolled infections, pregnancy or lactation were excluded. The authors isolated PBMCs from around 10 ml of fresh peripheral blood. The table lists this clonotype with a few counts.

The gene calls are TRBV7-3 and TRBJ2-7, with D unresolved. The clonotype originates from a man between 25 and 39 years old with Graves' ophthalmopathy. The sample consisted of peripheral blood. The CDR3 bases are TGTGCCACCCCGGGCCGCAGCTCCTACGAGCAGTACTTC. This gives the protein CATPGRSSYEQYF.